This T cell receptor beta chain is from a study of blood T cell repertoires in COVID-19. On the study more broadly: Sites across the United States, Italy and Spain contributed samples from acute and convalescent COVID-19. Sources were T cells, B-cell-depleted T cells, or PBMCs; the material itself was cDNA or gDNA.

Seattle's enrolled individuals joined amid active infection and were then monitored longitudinally. Per the original data handling: Quantification of nucleated cells was approximated via reference gene primer amplification. Repertoires were generated with immunoSEQ multiplex PCR, while TCRdb's copy carries only in-frame clones and drops some. For V, J and clone size, that table is used; D and trimming come from the DNA. Of just over 300,000 clones in the sample, under 90% were seen once. The source of this sequence is a woman in her 30s with COVID-19, enrolled during active disease. Sequencing was performed on peripheral blood.

The CDR3 loop is CASSVVGTGVWGNEQFF. CDR3 DNA sequence: TGTGCCAGCAGCGTAGTAGGAACAGGGGTGTGGGGGAATGAGCAGTTCTTC. The gene calls are TRBV9 and TRBJ2-1, with 7 bases that match TRBD1. The V segment lost 0 bases and the J segment 7 bases; nucleotides outside the gene matches: 13. Germline CDR1 is SGDLS and CDR2 is YYNGEE. The CDR3 covers 17 residues.